The rows below give T cell receptor beta chains drawn from one sample of a study of T cells after somatic rescue of genetic block. TCRdb's copy holds only in-frame clones and misses some; the assay was immunoSEQ multiplex PCR. Counted here are approximately 100,000 clones, about 90% occurring once; the ten biggest clones make up approximately 1.5%. Input material: peripheral blood mononuclear cells (PBMCs). These receptor sequences come from a woman between 18 and 29 years old. The CDR3 runs from the conserved cysteine through the conserved F or W. A D gene is named only where the DNA matches it firmly.

D,length,V,J,CDR3,DNA
NA,14,TRBV7-8,TRBJ2-7,CASSLDFGTHEQYF,TGTGCCAGCAGCTTAGACTTCGGGACCCACGAGCAGTACTTC
NA,13,TRBV10-2,TRBJ2-5,CASSVGSVETQYF,TGCGCCAGCAGTGTGGGTAGCGTTGAGACCCAGTACTTC
NA,13,TRBV6-1,TRBJ1-1,CAGGWGMNTEAFF,TGTGCCGGGGGTTGGGGAATGAACACTGAAGCTTTCTTT
NA,15,TRBV5-1,TRBJ2-1,CASSLVRVGYNEQFF,TGCGCCAGCAGCTTGGTAAGGGTCGGATACAATGAGCAGTTCTTC
NA,15,TRBV5-1,TRBJ2-2,CASSLEGRITGELFF,TGCGCCAGCAGCTTGGAGGGACGGATAACCGGGGAGCTGTTTTTT
NA,13,TRBV19,TRBJ1-2,CASSIDGTYGYTF,TGTGCCAGTAGTATAGATGGTACCTATGGCTACACCTTC
TRBD1,15,TRBV7-9,TRBJ2-7,CASSLGTGTFREQYF,TGTGCCAGCAGCTTAGGGACAGGGACTTTTCGCGAGCAGTACTTC
NA,14,TRBV5-4,TRBJ2-2,CASSRVGNTGELFF,TGTGCCAGCAGCCGCGTAGGGAACACCGGGGAGCTGTTTTTT
TRBD2,16,TRBV7-3,TRBJ2-5,CASSTGTSGSQETQYF,TGTGCCAGCAGCACCGGGACTAGCGGGAGCCAAGAGACCCAGTACTTC
NA,14,TRBV4-1,TRBJ2-4,CASSQGGAKNIQYF,TGCGCCAGCAGCCAAGGGGGGGCCAAAAACATTCAGTACTTC
TRBD2,21,TRBV4-1,TRBJ2-4,CASSRFVLAGGPVLAKNIQYF,TGCGCCAGCAGCCGATTCGTACTAGCGGGAGGGCCTGTTCTAGCCAAAAACATTCAGTACTTC
NA,15,TRBV28,TRBJ1-5,CASSTGFRGNQPQHF,TGTGCCAGCAGTACAGGGTTCAGGGGCAATCAGCCCCAGCATTTT
NA,14,TRBV5-1,TRBJ2-3,CASSPLTGTDTQYF,TGCGCCAGCAGCCCTCTTACCGGCACAGATACGCAGTATTTT
TRBD2,15,TRBV18,TRBJ2-7,CASSPGAGGGYEQYF,TGTGCCAGCTCACCAGGAGCGGGAGGCGGATACGAGCAGTACTTC
NA,11,TRBV30,TRBJ2-2,CAWSLAGELFF,TGTGCCTGGAGTCTAGCGGGGGAGCTGTTTTTT